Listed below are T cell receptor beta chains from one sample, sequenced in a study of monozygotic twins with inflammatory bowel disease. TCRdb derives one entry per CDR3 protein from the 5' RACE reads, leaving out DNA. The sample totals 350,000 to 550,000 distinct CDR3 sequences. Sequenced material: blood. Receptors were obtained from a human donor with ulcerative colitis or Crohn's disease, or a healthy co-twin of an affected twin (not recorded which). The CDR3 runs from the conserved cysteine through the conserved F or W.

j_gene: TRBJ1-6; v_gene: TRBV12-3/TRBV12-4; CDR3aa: CASSSGVKANSPLHF
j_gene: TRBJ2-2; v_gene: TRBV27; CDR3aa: CASSSVDRTSNTGELFF
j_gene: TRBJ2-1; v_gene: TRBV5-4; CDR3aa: CASSLGSGGRSYNEQFF
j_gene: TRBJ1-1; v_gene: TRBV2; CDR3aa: CASRQENTEAFF
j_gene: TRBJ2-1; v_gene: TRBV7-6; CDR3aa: CASSLALAGEEQFF
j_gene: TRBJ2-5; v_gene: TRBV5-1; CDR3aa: CASSPGTFQETQYF
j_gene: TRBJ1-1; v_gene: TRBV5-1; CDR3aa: CASSLGGMNTEAFF
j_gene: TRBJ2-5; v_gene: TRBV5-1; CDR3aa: CASSVGTGAGETQYF
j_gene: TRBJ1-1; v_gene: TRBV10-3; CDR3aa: CAISVEARGTEAFF
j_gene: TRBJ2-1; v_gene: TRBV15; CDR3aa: CATSPGLGLNEQFF
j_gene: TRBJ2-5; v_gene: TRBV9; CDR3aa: CASSVDGAQETQYF
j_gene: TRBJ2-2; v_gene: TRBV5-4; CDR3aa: CASSLGGTKDGELFF
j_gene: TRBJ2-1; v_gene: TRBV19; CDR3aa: CASSLDSASFFNEQFF
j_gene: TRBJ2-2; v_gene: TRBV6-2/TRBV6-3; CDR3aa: CASSYRPILAGSNTGELFF
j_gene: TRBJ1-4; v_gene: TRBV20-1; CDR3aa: CSASVQGEKLFF
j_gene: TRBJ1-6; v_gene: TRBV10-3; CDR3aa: CAISESHGTAMVSPLHF
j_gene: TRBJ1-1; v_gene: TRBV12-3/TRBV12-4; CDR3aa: CASTLLAAMNTEAFF
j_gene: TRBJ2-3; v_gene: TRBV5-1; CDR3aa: CASSLGGAQGTDTQYF
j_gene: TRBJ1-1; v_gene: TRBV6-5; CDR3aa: CASSYSRVSNTEAFF
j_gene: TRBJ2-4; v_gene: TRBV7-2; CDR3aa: CASSSQGLAKNIQYF
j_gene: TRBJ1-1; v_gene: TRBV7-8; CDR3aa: CASSFGAVNTEAFF
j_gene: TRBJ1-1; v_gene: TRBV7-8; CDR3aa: CASSLEQVNTEAFF
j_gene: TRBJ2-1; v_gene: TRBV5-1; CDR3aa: CASSLEGARVSNEQFF
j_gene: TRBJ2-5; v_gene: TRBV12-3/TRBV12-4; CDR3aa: CASSLQRVQETQYF
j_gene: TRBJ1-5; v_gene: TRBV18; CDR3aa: CASSLLRQDSNQPQHF
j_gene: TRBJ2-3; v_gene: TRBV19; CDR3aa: CASSIGRLVPRKPTDTQYF
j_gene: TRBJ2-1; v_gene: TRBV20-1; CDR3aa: CSATRRLNEQFF
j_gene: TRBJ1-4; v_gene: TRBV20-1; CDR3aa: CSARDLLPGNEKLFF
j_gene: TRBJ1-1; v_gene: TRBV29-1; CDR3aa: CSVERDSTNTEAFF
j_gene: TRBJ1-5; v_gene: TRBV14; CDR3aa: CASSPSEGQPQHF
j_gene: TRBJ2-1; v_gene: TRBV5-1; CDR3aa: CASSIGQQHNEQFF
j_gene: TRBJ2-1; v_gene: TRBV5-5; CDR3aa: CASSLRAPGEQFF
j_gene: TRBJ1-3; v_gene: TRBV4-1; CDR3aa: CASSPTQGVGNTIYF
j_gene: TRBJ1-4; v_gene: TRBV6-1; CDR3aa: CASSEAPVGRTNEKLFF
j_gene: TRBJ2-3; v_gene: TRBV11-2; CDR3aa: CASSLLGDLRTDTQYF
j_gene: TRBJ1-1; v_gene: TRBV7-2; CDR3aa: CASSLGGHLKGTEAFF
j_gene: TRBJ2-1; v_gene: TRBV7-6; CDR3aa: CASSPGQGAIDEQFF
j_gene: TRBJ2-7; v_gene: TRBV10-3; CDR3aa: CAISGGDEQYF
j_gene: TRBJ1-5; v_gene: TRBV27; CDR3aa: CASSLTTGGNQPQHF